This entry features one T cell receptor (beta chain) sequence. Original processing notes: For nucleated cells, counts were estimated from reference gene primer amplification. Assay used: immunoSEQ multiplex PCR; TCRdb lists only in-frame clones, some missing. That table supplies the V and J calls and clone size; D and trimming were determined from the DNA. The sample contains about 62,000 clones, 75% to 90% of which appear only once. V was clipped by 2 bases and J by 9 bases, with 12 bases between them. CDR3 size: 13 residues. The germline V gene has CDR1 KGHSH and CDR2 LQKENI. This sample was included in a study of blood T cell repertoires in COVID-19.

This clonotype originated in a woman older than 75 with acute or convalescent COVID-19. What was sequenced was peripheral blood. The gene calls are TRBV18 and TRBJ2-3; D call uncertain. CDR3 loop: CASSPGVGFTQYF. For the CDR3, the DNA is TGTGCCAGCTCACCAGGAGTAGGTTTCACGCAGTATTTT.